The 13 T cell receptor beta chains given below trace back to one sample, sequenced in a study of T cells after yellow fever vaccination. TCRdb analysed the 5' RACE reads with MiXCR anew, one entry per CDR3 protein. The data hold tens of thousands of distinct CDR3 sequences, with just under 8% observed a single time. This sample comprised CD8+ T cells sorted from PBMCs, obtained on the day of the yellow fever booster vaccination. These receptors originate from a man aged 25 to 40 who received the YFV17D yellow fever vaccine.

The chain is built from TRBV24-1 and TRBJ2-7, with a possible D match to TRBD2 (6 bases). This CDR3 comprises 17 residues. The V gene's germline CDR1 is KGHDR and CDR2 SFDVKD. V dropped 0 bases and J dropped 6 bases, with 20 bases sitting between them. The CDR3 protein is CATSDLLADIRLSEQYF. CDR3 bases: TGTGCCACCAGTGATTTGTTAGCGGACATAAGACTAAGCGAGCAGTACTTC.

V gene TRBV12-3 or TRBV12-4 combines with J gene TRBJ2-6, with D hard to call. CDR3 size: 15 residues. Trimming left V 6 bases short and J 0 bases short, with 9 bases between. The CDR3 sequence is CASRERASGANVLTF. The CDR3 nucleotides are TGTGCCAGCAGAGAAAGAGCCTCTGGGGCCAACGTCCTGACTTTC.

The sample holds many counts of this clonotype. The chain links TRBV7-9 to TRBJ2-1, with D perhaps TRBD2 (5 bases). The CDR3 consists of 15 residues. Germline V gene lookup returns CDR1 SEHNR and CDR2 FQNEAQ (reference sequence). Trimming removed 7 bases at V and 2 bases at J, with 15 bases between. Here the CDR3 DNA reads TGTGCCAGCATTATGTTGACCGGGACCTACAATGAGCAGTTCTTC. Amino acids: CASIMLTGTYNEQFF.

The sample holds a few counts of this clonotype. Here the CDR3 DNA reads TGCAGTGCCCTAGGAGGACAGGTCTCCTACGAGCAGTACTTC. It yields the protein CSALGGQVSYEQYF. The chain joins TRBV20-1 to TRBJ2-7; TRBD1 matches at 7 bases. CDR3 length: 14 amino acids. CDR1 DFQATT and CDR2 SNEGSKA come from the germline V gene (reference sequence). The J segment lost 0 bases and the V segment lost 6 bases, leaving 8 bases of the junction unmatched.

This clonotype showed up many times. The rearrangement joins TRBV7-3 to TRBJ2-1; 8 nucleotides agree with TRBD2. The junction had 11 bases not matched to a gene; V was cut back by 0 bases and J by 7 bases. Germline V CDR1 and CDR2: SGHTA, FQGTGA. CDR3 length: 17 amino acids. The CDR3 region has the DNA TGTGCCAGCAGCTTAACTACCCTAGCGGGTGGGCGAAATGAGCAGTTCTTC. This codes for CASSLTTLAGGRNEQFF.

The chain couples TRBV6-5 to TRBJ1-1; D is unclear. The V end lost 2 bases, the J end lost 8 bases, and 18 bases lay between the germline ends. CDR3 length: 15 residues. The germline V gene encodes CDR1 MNHEY and CDR2 SVGAGI. Here the CDR3 DNA reads TGTGCCAGCAGTTACAGGGATAATGCTAAAATCGAAGCTTTCTTT. This encodes CASSYRDNAKIEAFF.

This clonotype occurred a few times. This chain uses TRBV30 with TRBJ2-7; the D is unclear. The germline CDR1 and CDR2 sequences are GTSNPN and SVGIG (reference sequence). Trimming left V 4 bases short and J 0 bases short, with 10 bases between. CDR3 length: 13 amino acids. Here the CDR3 reads CAWNIESSYEQYF. CDR3 DNA sequence: TGTGCCTGGAATATAGAAAGCTCCTACGAGCAGTACTTC. Supplemented by reference TRBV30 and TRBJ2-7, the full variable domain reads SQTIHQWPATLVQPVGSPLSLECTVEGTSNPNLYWYRQAAGRGLQLLFYSVGIGQISSEVPQNLSASRPQDRQFILSSKKLLLSDSGFYLCAWNIESSYEQYFGPGTRLTVT.

J is TRBJ2-3 and V is TRBV27; weak D call: TRBD2 (6 bases). The CDR3 is made up of 17 amino acids. The V end lost 0 bases, the J end lost 6 bases, and 19 bases lay between the germline ends. Germline loops: CDR1 MNHEY, CDR2 SMNVEV (reference sequence). This CDR3 reads CASSLSALASDSDTQYF. Here the CDR3 DNA reads TGTGCCAGCAGTTTATCTGCGCTAGCGTCAGACAGCGATACGCAGTATTTT.

This clonotype was detected a few times. The chain recombines TRBV3-1 with TRBJ2-2, with D maybe TRBD2 (6 bases). The V gene's germline CDR1 is LGHDT and CDR2 YNNKEL (reference sequence). CDR3 size: 19 residues. The V and J ends lost 5 bases and 0 bases respectively, with 22 bases between them. CDR3 in amino acids: CASSSPLGTGPANTGELFF. The CDR3 DNA sequence: TGTGCCAGCAGCTCTCCTTTGGGGACTGGCCCGGCGAACACCGGGGAGCTGTTTTTT.

This clonotype was found many times. The rearrangement links TRBV5-1 to TRBJ2-1; D ambiguous. V was pared by 7 bases and J by 5 bases, with 4 bases between. CDR3 size: 10 residues. The germline V gene encodes CDR1 SGHRS and CDR2 YFSETQ. CDR3 bases: TGCGCCAGCGGAAACAATGAGCAGTTCTTC. It is translated as CASGNNEQFF.

This clonotype was detected many times. This chain joins TRBV20-1 and TRBJ2-7; 7 bases align to TRBD1. With 0 bases clipped from V and 2 bases from J, the junction kept 10 bases outside the gene matches. CDR1 DFQATT and CDR2 SNEGSKA come from the germline V gene (reference sequence). The CDR3 totals 16 residues. CDR3 protein: CSARDLDREPTYEQYF. The CDR3 DNA reads as TGCAGTGCTAGAGATCTCGACAGGGAACCAACCTACGAGCAGTACTTC.

This clonotype was observed a few times. The J gene is TRBJ2-7, the V gene TRBV9; TRBD2 agrees at 12 bases. V shed 2 bases, J shed 4 bases, and the junction held 1 base outside the gene matches. In germline, CDR1 is SGDLS, CDR2 YYNGEE. CDR3 length: 14 residues. The CDR3 DNA reads TGTGCCAGCAGCGTGACTAGCGGGAGTTACGAGCAGTACTTC. Its translation is CASSVTSGSYEQYF.

This clonotype was recorded a few times. This chain links TRBV6-2 or TRBV6-3 with TRBJ2-2, with D perhaps matching TRBD2 (6 bases). V lost 6 bases, J lost 1 base, and 12 bases lay in between. The CDR3 loop spans 15 amino acids. Germline V gene lookup returns CDR1 MNHEY and CDR2 SVGEGT. The CDR3 protein is CASRGGGWNTGELFF. In DNA form, the CDR3 reads TGTGCCAGCAGGGGCGGAGGGTGGAACACCGGGGAGCTGTTTTTT.